The count of the clone carrying this TCR beta chain is one. Its antigen is currently unknown. This record belongs to a study of CD8+CD57+ T cells in acquired aplastic anemia. Study-level information: Average DNA yield from sorted CD4+ and CD8+ cells was about 2.9 ug. Roughly 10.8 million reads were obtained on average for healthy donor CD4+ cells.

Study results and limitations: CD8+ Simpson's diversity did not differ significantly between patients and controls. About 27 CD8+ CDR3 sequences were shared between patients and controls.

Profiling of TCR beta VDJ combinations and CDR3 sequences used genomic DNA as template. Via MiXCR, TCRdb re-called the reads, giving one row per CDR3 protein. The sample includes 180,000 or so distinct CDR3 sequences, about 47% of them seen just once. Per the germline V gene, CDR1 is ENHRY and CDR2 is SYGVKD. Unmatched junction bases numbered 5, after V lost 10 bases and J lost 2 bases. CDR3 length: 12 amino acids. The chain joins TRBV10-3 to TRBJ2-7; 7 bases fit TRBD1. The sequenced material came from sorted CD4+, CD8+, or CD8+CD57+ T cells (not recorded which) from PBMCs. This TCR derives from a human donor in good health. CDR3 sequence: CATADRTYEQYF. As DNA, the CDR3 is TGTGCCACCGCGGACAGGACCTACGAGCAGTACTTC.